This T cell receptor beta chain derives from a study of cytomegalovirus exposure and HLA in healthy donors. The primer mix had 60 Vbeta and 13 Jbeta primers. Measured with immunoSEQ multiplex PCR; TCRdb has only the in-frame clones, and not every one. Here the sample spans approximately 120,000 clones, more than 60% being singletons. Looked up from germline, CDR1 is SGHTA and CDR2 is FQGTGA. The CDR3 is 15 amino acids. Trimming at V came to 5 bases and at J to 5 bases, leaving 6 bases not matched to a gene. This receptor was obtained from a female donor in good health and CMV-seronegative. The sequenced sample consisted of PBMCs. The gene calls are TRBV7-3 and TRBJ2-3, with TRBD2 matching 11 bases. The CDR3 DNA sequence: TGTGCCAGCAGCCATAGCGGGGGGGCGATAGATACGCAGTATTTT. Its translation: CASSHSGGAIDTQYF.